This T cell receptor beta chain was obtained from a study of T cell changes during pregnancy in multiple sclerosis (dated by TCRdb to 2018 to 2020). Study-level background: The study examined how the T cell repertoire changed over the course of pregnancy in women with multiple sclerosis.

The library was prepared using the immunoSEQ multiplex PCR assay. The table comes from immuneACCESS by way of TCRdb, which keeps in-frame sequences with V and J called. Part of the clones is missing from these tables; in studies checked, under half for an unresolved V gene and the rest for unknown reasons. For this sample there are about 75,000 clones; about 90% appear just once. 0.35% to 0.45% of the sample goes to the ten largest clones. Points on this clone: It has no known antigen specificity. No much larger clonotype is one base removed from it; base qualities were not supplied.

Including cysteine and phenylalanine, the CDR3 has 16 amino acids. Only CDR3 DNA remains: 48 bases, in frame from the first base. Reading the germline V gene gives CDR1 MGHDK and CDR2 SYGVNS. V has 3 bases trimmed and J has 5 bases trimmed; junction bases matching no gene number 10. The clonotype was recovered from a female donor with multiple sclerosis, enrolled in a pregnancy study. Specimen: CD4+ T cells from peripheral blood mononuclear cells, collected before pregnancy. The rearrangement joined TRBV25-1 to TRBJ1-2; TRBD1 agrees with 9 junctional bases. The DNA sequence is as follows: TGTGCCAGCAGTGACCCGGGACAGGGAAGTGGATATGGCTACACCTTC. Its protein reads: CASSDPGQGSGYGYTF.